This record concerns one TCR beta chain sequence. The CDR3 spans 13 residues. Trimming left V 0 bases short and J 7 bases short, with 9 bases between. Germline CDR1 and CDR2: MNHEY and SMNVEV (reference sequence). Unique molecular identifiers were built into the TCRbeta library. TCRdb re-called the PCR reads with MiXCR, one entry per CDR3 protein. Of 300,000 to 400,000 distinct CDR3 sequences in the sample, 10% to 15% were seen once. The data are from a study of T-cell reconstitution after alpha-beta-depleted transplantation in children. The receptor's source is a human donor who donated a stem cell graft to a child with Fanconi anemia. The input for sequencing was PBMCs, taken from the stem cell graft. This rearrangement joins TRBV27 to TRBJ1-1; D remains unclear. CDR3 sequence: CASSLSKADEAFF. The CDR3 nucleotides are TGTGCCAGCAGTTTATCGAAGGCAGATGAAGCTTTCTTT.